The following is a T cell receptor (beta chain) sequence with its context. No antigen is known for it. The data were taken from a study of blood T cells in healthy people across ages. Whole-study findings and limits: Strongly correlated with naive T cell percentage was TCR beta diversity.

CDR1 is SGHAT, CDR2 FQNNGV, per germline. The J segment lost 3 bases and the V segment lost 4 bases, leaving 9 bases of the junction unmatched. CDR3 length: 15 amino acids. The use of a sample-barcoded 5' primer and a J-beta primer mix characterized a second PCR of roughly 7 to 11 cycles. Each of the cDNA molecules was tagged by a template-switch adaptor with 12 random nucleotides. TCRdb analysed the 5' RACE reads with MiXCR anew, one entry per CDR3 protein. The sample lists about 780,000 distinct CDR3 sequences, roughly 25% seen once, with about 3% in the top ten. The donors, all healthy, were Caucasians living in Russia, aged roughly 6 to 100. The sample was also reused in another study, on T cells of mothers and their children. This second study says: Three healthy Caucasian mothers served as donors, and their six children did as well.

Input material: blood. The chain joins TRBV11-2 to TRBJ2-7; 7 nucleotides agree with TRBD2. The clonotype comes from a boy under 18 in good health. Here the CDR3 reads CASSYPGRGHYEQYF. In DNA form, the CDR3 reads TGTGCCAGCAGCTACCCTGGGAGGGGCCACTACGAGCAGTACTTC.